Listed below are T cell receptor beta chains from one sample, sequenced in a study of shared clonotypes between healthy human individuals. Here immunoSEQ multiplex PCR was the method, and the copy in TCRdb shows in-frame clones only, minus some. The table lists about 520,000 clones, approximately 78% of them singletons. Sequenced sample: PBMCs. The origin of the receptors is a woman in her forties in good health. Some clones in this sample may be carry-over from other donors' samples. The CDR3 runs from the conserved cysteine through the conserved F or W. D genes are given only for firm matches. Clone size is shown for a subset of rows, as once, few, many or a class of expanded clone.

TRBJ2-5 TRBV30 . . TGTGCCTGGAGTGTAGGGTTTTCGGCAAAAGAGACCCAGTACTTC CAWSVGFSAKETQYF
TRBJ2-3 TRBV5-1 few . TGCGCCAGCAGCCCGTGGAGCACAGATACGCAGTATTTT CASSPWSTDTQYF
TRBJ2-2 TRBV10-1 once . TGCGCCAGCAGCCCCGGACGGGCTTATCAGGAGCTGTTTTTT CASSPGRAYQELFF
TRBJ2-5 TRBV7-6 once . TGTGCCAGCAGCTTAGAAGTCCCGACAGCCGCCAGGGCCCAGTACTTC CASSLEVPTAARAQYF
TRBJ1-3 TRBV6-6 . . TGTGCCAGCAGTTACTCCGAGTCTAGAAACACCATATATTTT CASSYSESRNTIYF
TRBJ2-3 TRBV18 once TRBD2 TGTGCCAGCTCACCACCTAGCGGGAAGGATACGCAGTATTTT CASSPPSGKDTQYF
TRBJ1-1 TRBV18 . . TGTGCCAGCTCACCAGACTTAACGGCTGAAGCTTTCTTT CASSPDLTAEAFF
TRBJ2-7 TRBV5-1 . TRBD2 TGCGCCAGCAGCTTGTTCGTTAGCGGGGGGGCGACGGACGAGCAGTACTTC CASSLFVSGGATDEQYF
TRBJ2-3 TRBV25-1 . TRBD2 TGTGCCAGCAACGATATAGCCGGGACTAGTGGCGCAGATACGCAGTATTTT CASNDIAGTSGADTQYF
TRBJ1-5 TRBV28 . . TGTGCCAGCAGTCCCCCACAGGGACGGAGCAATCAGCCCCAGCATTTT CASSPPQGRSNQPQHF
TRBJ2-4 TRBV30 . . TGTGCCTGGGGCGGGTTCATTCAGTACTTC CAWGGFIQYF
TRBJ2-1 TRBV28 . . TGTGCCAGCAGAACGCACGGTCCCAATGAGCAGTTCTTC CASRTHGPNEQFF
TRBJ2-1 TRBV7-9 . TRBD2 TGTGCCAGCAGCTTAGCGTCGGTAGCGGGATACAATGAGCAGTTCTTC CASSLASVAGYNEQFF
TRBJ2-7 TRBV29-1 . . TGCAGCGTTGAAGTCGCTAGCCGCGAGCAGTACTTC CSVEVASREQYF
TRBJ1-5 TRBV28 . . TGTGCCAGCAGTTCAGACTTCAATCAGCCCCAGCATTTT CASSSDFNQPQHF
TRBJ2-7 TRBV5-1 . . TGCGCCAGCAGCTTCCGCTCCGGCTCCTACGAGCAGTACTTC CASSFRSGSYEQYF
TRBJ1-1 TRBV28 many . TGTGCCAGCAGTTCACTAGGGGAGGGCACTGAAGCTTTCTTT CASSSLGEGTEAFF
TRBJ2-1 TRBV30 . . TGTGCCTGGAGTGTACACGGAGGCTACAATGAGCAGTTCTTC CAWSVHGGYNEQFF
TRBJ2-1 TRBV2 . TRBD2 TGTGCCATCCAGGGTATAATAAGCGGGAGTAGTTCCTACAATGAGCAGTTCTTC CAIQGIISGSSSYNEQFF
TRBJ1-5 TRBV19 . TRBD1 TGTGCCAGTAGTCCACAGGGGGCCACGTATCAGCCCCAGCATTTT CASSPQGATYQPQHF
TRBJ2-2 TRBV5-1 . . TGCGCCAGCAGCCAGGGTACCGGGGAGCTGTTTTTT CASSQGTGELFF
TRBJ2-3 TRBV7-6 . . TGTGCCAGCAGCTTAGCGCGGCAGAAGCTAAGCACAGATACGCAGTATTTT CASSLARQKLSTDTQYF
TRBJ1-2 TRBV14 few . TGTGCCAGCAGCCCACCCGGGGACCCCTTCTATGGCTACACCTTC CASSPPGDPFYGYTF
TRBJ2-7 TRBV28 . TRBD2 TGTGCCAGCAGTCCTCCTAGCGGCTACGAGCAGTACTTC CASSPPSGYEQYF
TRBJ2-5 TRBV11-3 . . TGTGCCAGCAGCTTACGGGGCTTGACGGAGACCCAGTACTTC CASSLRGLTETQYF
TRBJ1-3 TRBV29-1 . . TGCAGCGTTGAGAACGGAAACACCATATATTTT CSVENGNTIYF
TRBJ2-7 TRBV5-1 . . TGCGCCAGCAGCTTGGTGGCCCAAAGTTCCTACGAGCAGTACTTC CASSLVAQSSYEQYF
TRBJ2-1 TRBV19 . TRBD2 TGTGCCAGTAGTTTGGTGGCGGGAGCCTACAATGAGCAGTTCTTC CASSLVAGAYNEQFF
TRBJ2-2 TRBV11-2 . TRBD2 TGTGCCAGCAGCTCCTGGGGTAGCGGGAGCACCGGGGAGCTGTTTTTT CASSSWGSGSTGELFF
TRBJ2-5 TRBV5-1 . TRBD1 TGCGCCAGCAGCTTGGGGACAGGGGTCCAAGAGACCCAGTACTTC CASSLGTGVQETQYF
TRBJ2-7 TRBV7-8 . . TGTGCCAGCAGCCAGGGGGGCTACCCCTCCTACGAGCAGTACTTC CASSQGGYPSYEQYF
TRBJ2-1 TRBV5-6 . . TGTGCCAGCACCCCGGGGCGGGAAAAAGGGTACAATGAGCAGTTCTTC CASTPGREKGYNEQFF
TRBJ2-5 TRBV11-2 . TRBD2 TGTGCCAGCAGCGGAGTGGCTGGACTAGCGGAGACCCAGTACTTC CASSGVAGLAETQYF
TRBJ2-5 TRBV28 once TRBD2 TGTGCCAGCAGTTCCGGGACTAGGGGGGAAGAGACCCAGTACTTC CASSSGTRGEETQYF
TRBJ1-1 TRBV20-1 . . TGCAGTGCTAGGATAGGGGGGGGAGCTTTCTTT CSARIGGGAFF
TRBJ1-1 TRBV4-2 . . TGTGCCAGCAGCCAAGAAACAGGTATAATGAACACTGAAGCTTTCTTT CASSQETGIMNTEAFF
TRBJ1-2 TRBV27 . TRBD1 TGTGCCAGCAGTTTAGCGGGACAGGGGCGCCGGCCACACTTC CASSLAGQGRRPHF
TRBJ1-6 TRBV30 . . TGTGCCTGGACAGCCAATAATTCACCCCTCCACTTT CAWTANNSPLHF
TRBJ2-3 TRBV7-2 . . TGTGCCAGCAGCTTATGGGCGGACACAGATACGCAGTATTTT CASSLWADTDTQYF
TRBJ1-1 TRBV30 . TRBD1 TGTGCCTGGCCTACCGGGACAGGGGATGCTGAAGCTTTCTTT CAWPTGTGDAEAFF
TRBJ2-3 TRBV18 few TRBD2 TGTGCCAGCTCCGGGACTAGCGGCACAGATACGCAGTATTTT CASSGTSGTDTQYF
TRBJ2-6 TRBV29-1 . . TGCAGCGTGGGTAGACGCTCTGGGGCCAACGTCCTGACTTTC CSVGRRSGANVLTF
TRBJ2-5 TRBV5-5 once TRBD2 TGTGCCAGCAGCTTGGGACTAGCGGGAGGGGAGAAGACCCAGTACTTC CASSLGLAGGEKTQYF
TRBJ2-7 TRBV7-6 . TRBD2 TGTGCCAGCAGCCCGGGACTAGCGGGGGCGACCTACGAGCAGTACTTC CASSPGLAGATYEQYF
TRBJ2-7 TRBV7-9 . TRBD1 TGTGCCAGCAGCCCCGCCCGGACAGGGGGCAGCGAGCAGTACTTC CASSPARTGGSEQYF
TRBJ2-1 TRBV27 . TRBD1 TGTGCCAGCAACCCGGACAGGCCGGGCAATGAGCAGTTCTTC CASNPDRPGNEQFF
TRBJ2-4 TRBV10-3 . . TGTGCCATCAGTGACGGGGCTAAAAACATTCAGTACTTC CAISDGAKNIQYF
TRBJ2-7 TRBV5-1 . TRBD2 TGCGCCACCCCACCTAGCGGGAGATACGAGCAGTACTTC CATPPSGRYEQYF
TRBJ2-5 TRBV28 . TRBD2 TGTGCCAGCAGTGCCGGGACTAGCGGGAAGGGGTTTAGAGAGACCCAGTACTTC CASSAGTSGKGFRETQYF
TRBJ2-5 TRBV18 . . TGTGCCAGCTCACCGAGGACAGAAGAGACCCAGTACTTC CASSPRTEETQYF